The 30 T cell receptor beta chains below were found in one sample sequenced in a study of sequential checkpoint blockade in melanoma. Repertoires were generated with immunoSEQ multiplex PCR, while TCRdb's copy carries only in-frame clones and drops some. The sample has 13,000 or so clones, 20% to 25% seen once. Specified treatment: randomized to nivolumab then ipilimumab (arm A) or the reverse (arm B). The starting material was tumor tissue (inferred from file names), obtained from a patient given nivolumab and ipilimumab in sequence. All receptors derive from a human donor with melanoma.

This sequence joins TRBV19 and TRBJ2-1; 9 positions agree with TRBD1. This CDR3 is built from 15 residues. Germline values: CDR1 LNHDA, CDR2 SQIVND (reference sequence). The J segment lost 4 bases and the V segment lost 5 bases, leaving 6 bases of the junction unmatched. The CDR3 DNA sequence: TGTGCCAGTAGTGGGGGACAGGGACCTTACAATGAGCAGTTCTTC. Translating it yields CASSGGQGPYNEQFF.

This clone was detected only a few times. The V call is TRBV6-8, the J call TRBJ2-7, with 10 bases fitting TRBD1. The CDR3 sequence is 13 residues long. V gave up 9 bases and J gave up 4 bases; unmatched junction bases: 6. CDR1 is MNHGY and CDR2 is SAAAGT in the germline V gene. The CDR3 DNA reads as TGTGCCAGTGGGGACAGGGGATTTTACGAGCAGTACTTC. This encodes CASGDRGFYEQYF.

V gene TRBV18 combines with J gene TRBJ2-3, with D tentatively TRBD2 (6 bases). Trimming pared 2 bases from V and 11 bases from J, leaving 11 bases between. This CDR3 spans 12 amino acids. Germline CDR1 and CDR2: KGHSH and LQKENI. CDR3 nucleotide sequence: TGTGCCAGCTCACCAATGATGGGACTGCAGTATTTT. It codes for CASSPMMGLQYF. The full variable domain, its missing parts supplied by reference TRBV18 and TRBJ2-3, is NAGVMQNPRHLVRRRGQEARLRCSPMKGHSHVYWYRQLPEEGLKFMVYLQKENIIDESGMPKERFSAEFPKEGPSILRIQQVVRGDSAAYFCASSPMMGLQYFGPGTRLTVL.

This clone has at least ten counts. CDR3 amino acids: CASSPGTLRRGYTF. CDR3 DNA: TGTGCCAGCAGCCCAGGGACTTTGAGGAGAGGCTACACCTTC. The chain couples TRBV11-3 to TRBJ1-2; maybe TRBD1 (5 bases). Germline CDR1 SGHNT, CDR2 YENEEA. CDR3 length equals 14 residues. V was shortened by 5 bases and J by 8 bases, with 18 bases between the two germline ends.

This clone was recorded a few times. The chain has TRBV9 and TRBJ2-7; no definite D call. The CDR3 is made up of 12 amino acids. V was cut by 5 bases and J by 12 bases, with 18 bases left in between. Germline V gene lookup returns CDR1 SGDLS and CDR2 YYNGEE. CDR3 nucleotides: TGTGCCAGCAGTGATGCGGCTTCCCGCGGGTACTTC. This sequence encodes CASSDAASRGYF.

This clone has a count of ten or more. This chain uses TRBV11-3 with TRBJ1-2; TRBD1 might be the D (6 bases). The V gene lost 1 base and the J gene lost 12 bases, with 18 bases spanning the gap. Germline CDR1 is SGHNT and CDR2 is YENEEA. The CDR3 has 14 residues. The CDR3 coding sequence is TGTGCCAGCAGCTTAGGAGGACTATCAGGGGAAGACACCTTC. It specifies CASSLGGLSGEDTF.

There are a few counts of this clone. The rearrangement uses TRBV6-8 and TRBJ2-1; D is undetermined. The CDR3 runs to 12 residues. Germline V gene data show CDR1 as MNHGY and CDR2 as SAAAGT. V was clipped by 6 bases and J by 9 bases, with 12 bases between them. The CDR3 reads CASSYYLGEQFF. The CDR3 bases are TGTGCCAGCAGCTATTACCTCGGTGAGCAGTTCTTC.

By share, this clone ranks as medium-sized. The V gene is TRBV19, the J gene TRBJ1-5, with no clear D. The V end was cut by 7 bases, the J end by 2 bases, with 12 bases between. This CDR3 has 14 residues. Germline V gene sequence: CDR1 LNHDA, CDR2 SQIVND (reference sequence). As DNA, the CDR3 is TGTGCCAGTACCCAGGCCTTTGGCAATCAGCCCCAGCATTTT. Translation gives CASTQAFGNQPQHF.

This clone came up a few times. The chain employs TRBV19 and TRBJ2-2; the D is unclear. The CDR3 consists of 15 residues. The V gene's germline CDR1 is LNHDA and CDR2 SQIVND (reference sequence). The ends were cut back, 1 base at V and 3 bases at J, with 9 bases in the middle. CDR3 loop: CASSIAAQYTGELFF. Here the CDR3 DNA reads TGTGCCAGTAGTATAGCGGCACAGTACACCGGGGAGCTGTTTTTT.

CDR3 sequence reads: CASSKDHLGTEAFF. CDR3 DNA sequence: TGTGCCAGCAGCAAAGATCATTTAGGCACTGAAGCTTTCTTT. The chain links TRBV11-3 to TRBJ1-1, with unresolved D. V was shortened by 5 bases and J by 4 bases, with 14 bases between the two germline ends. The CDR3 is made up of 14 amino acids. Germline lookup yields CDR1 SGHNT and CDR2 YENEEA.

The chain uses TRBV6-1 and TRBJ1-2; D might be TRBD1 (6 bases). The ends were cut back, 0 bases at V and 4 bases at J, with 12 bases in the middle. The germline CDR1 and CDR2 sequences are MNHNS and SASEGT. This CDR3 is built from 15 residues. CDR3 DNA: TGTGCCAGCAGTGAAGCTTCGGGCAGGGGCTATGGCTACACCTTC. This gives the protein CASSEASGRGYGYTF.

This clone was counted at least ten times. V usage is TRBV11-3 and J usage is TRBJ2-7; D is perhaps TRBD1 or TRBD2 (6 bases each). V was cut by 3 bases and J by 0 bases, with 15 bases left in between. Germline values: CDR1 SGHNT, CDR2 YENEEA. This CDR3 has 16 amino acids. This chain's CDR3 is CASSLLGGRSSYEQYF. Written as DNA, the CDR3 is TGTGCCAGCAGCTTGCTGGGGGGCAGGAGCTCCTACGAGCAGTACTTC. The entire variable domain, with the rest obtained from reference TRBV11-3 and TRBJ2-7, is as follows: EAGVVQSPRYKIIEKKQPVAFWCNPISGHNTLYWYLQNLGQGPELLIRYENEEAVDDSQLPKDRFSAERLKGVDSTLKIQPAELGDSAVYLCASSLLGGRSSYEQYFGPGTRLTVT.

The chain employs TRBV11-3 and TRBJ1-2; D perhaps matches TRBD1 (5 bases). Trimming removed 5 bases at V and 7 bases at J, with 20 bases between. Germline assignment: CDR1 SGHNT and CDR2 YENEEA. The CDR3 has 15 residues. Here the CDR3 reads CASSGGTDEGSGYTF. The DNA of the CDR3 is TGTGCCAGCAGCGGGGGGACGGACGAGGGGTCTGGCTACACCTTC.

In this sample, this clone turned up a few times. The chain is built from TRBV6-7 and TRBJ1-1; D is undetermined. TRBV6-7 is noted as an ORF with a role that remains uncertain. CDR3 length: 11 amino acids. Deletions cut 5 bases from V and 8 bases from J, with 9 bases between. In DNA form, the CDR3 reads TGTGCCAGCAGTCGTCCCCGAGAAGCTTTCTTT. It codes for CASSRPREAFF.

The genes are TRBV5-1 and TRBJ2-5; tentative D call: TRBD1 (6 bases). V lost 4 bases, J lost 1 base, and 11 bases lay in between. Germline V gene data show CDR1 as SGHRS and CDR2 as YFSETQ. The length of the CDR3 is 14 residues. CDR3 loop: CASSLGAAQETQYF. The CDR3, as DNA: TGCGCCAGCAGCCTGGGGGCAGCCCAAGAGACCCAGTACTTC.

This clone has only a few counts. The rearrangement links TRBV12-5 to TRBJ2-7; possibly TRBD2 for D (5 bases). Germline lookup yields CDR1 LGHNT and CDR2 FRNRAP. The CDR3 is made up of 14 amino acids. This CDR3 is CASTLEGFSYEQYF. The CDR3 bases are TGTGCCAGCACGTTAGAGGGTTTCTCCTACGAGCAGTACTTC.

This clone was recorded a few times. The CDR3 coding sequence is TGCAGCGCCCAGGGGGGTGGAAACACCATATATTTT. It yields the protein CSAQGGGNTIYF. This chain connects TRBV29-1 to TRBJ1-3; 7 nucleotides match TRBD1. The J segment lost 3 bases and the V segment lost 7 bases, leaving 3 bases of the junction unmatched. The CDR3 is 12 amino acids. CDR1 and CDR2 from the germline V gene are SQVTM and ANQGSEA.

The chain combines TRBV11-3 with TRBJ2-5; TRBD2 matches 11 bases. Germline CDR1 and CDR2: SGHNT and YENEEA. The CDR3 length is 16 residues. The V gene end was trimmed by 5 bases and the J gene end by 1 base; junction bases not matched to a gene: 6. The CDR3 reads CASSPDGTSGQETQYF. The CDR3 region has the DNA TGTGCCAGCAGCCCAGATGGGACTAGCGGCCAAGAGACCCAGTACTTC.

The rearrangement uses TRBV6-8 and TRBJ2-5; 11 positions agree with TRBD2. The CDR3 loop spans 15 amino acids. V gave up 2 bases and J gave up 5 bases; unmatched junction bases: 4. Germline V gene data show CDR1 as MNHGY and CDR2 as SAAAGT. Here the CDR3 reads CASSYGLAGGETQYF. CDR3 DNA sequence: TGTGCCAGCAGTTACGGGCTAGCGGGGGGTGAGACCCAGTACTTC.

This clone was detected only a few times. This chain's CDR3 is CASSFRGNYGYTF. The CDR3, as DNA: TGTGCCAGCAGTTTTAGAGGGAACTATGGCTACACCTTC. The chain joins TRBV28 to TRBJ1-2, with unresolved D. V was shortened by 3 bases and J by 2 bases, with 7 bases between the two germline ends. Germline V gene lookup returns CDR1 MDHEN and CDR2 SYDVKM. The CDR3 is made up of 13 amino acids.

This clone was seen a single time. The chain is built from TRBV29-1 and TRBJ2-6; the D gene is possibly TRBD1 (6 bases). Germline V gene sequence: CDR1 SQVTM, CDR2 ANQGSEA. V was trimmed by 4 bases and J by 0 bases, leaving 13 bases between them. This CDR3 spans 16 amino acids. The CDR3 loop reads CSVAAGESSGANVLTF. The CDR3 DNA is TGCAGCGTTGCCGCAGGGGAGTCCTCTGGGGCCAACGTCCTGACTTTC.

This clone appeared many times. This chain joins TRBV11-3 and TRBJ1-2; 9 nucleotides line up with TRBD1. The CDR3 sequence is 15 residues long. Looked up from germline, CDR1 is SGHNT and CDR2 is YENEEA. V dropped 5 bases and J dropped 1; count of bases not matched to a gene: 5. CDR3: CASSLGQGINYGYTF. CDR3 nucleotides: TGTGCCAGCAGCCTGGGACAGGGTATTAACTATGGCTACACCTTC.

The chain has TRBV6-8 and TRBJ1-5, with D unclear. Trimming cost V 0 bases and J 9 bases, with 9 bases left between them. The CDR3 loop spans 13 amino acids. The germline CDR1 and CDR2 sequences are MNHGY and SAAAGT. CDR3 residues: CASSYSARGPQHF. Written as DNA, the CDR3 is TGTGCCAGCAGTTACTCTGCCCGAGGGCCCCAGCATTTT.

The rearrangement uses TRBV5-1 and TRBJ1-5, with 9 bases identical to TRBD1. The length of the CDR3 is 14 residues. V trimming: 2 bases; J trimming: 7 bases; junction bases outside the gene matches: 4. Germline values: CDR1 SGHRS, CDR2 YFSETQ. CDR3 sequence (DNA): TGCGCCAGCAGCTTCGGGACAGGGAACCAGCCCCAGCATTTT. This encodes CASSFGTGNQPQHF.

This clone was counted a few times. This rearrangement joins TRBV11-3 to TRBJ2-2; 8 nucleotides align to TRBD1. Trimming took 5 bases from V and 1 from J; bases not matched to a gene: 6. Germline V CDR1 and CDR2: SGHNT, YENEEA. CDR3 length: 16 residues. This CDR3 is CASSPQGALNTGELFF. The CDR3 region has the DNA TGTGCCAGCAGCCCTCAGGGGGCGTTGAACACCGGGGAGCTGTTTTTT.

By share, this clone ranks as large. V and J are TRBV28 and TRBJ1-6; D unclear. Deletions cut 2 bases from V and 9 bases from J, with 11 bases between. Per germline, CDR1 MDHEN and CDR2 SYDVKM. CDR3 length equals 14 residues. CDR3 DNA sequence: TGTGCCAGCAGTTTACAGCGCGCCGGTTCACCCCTCCACTTT. It encodes CASSLQRAGSPLHF. Filled out from reference TRBV28 and TRBJ1-6, the complete variable domain reads DVKVTQSSRYLVKRTGEKVFLECVQDMDHENMFWYRQDPGLGLRLIYFSYDVKMKEKGDIPEGYSVSREKKERFSLILESASTNQTSMYLCASSLQRAGSPLHFGNGTRLTVT.

This clone has a count of ten or more. The J gene is TRBJ2-2, the V gene TRBV11-3, with 10 bases fitting TRBD2. The CDR3 totals 16 residues. Germline values: CDR1 SGHNT, CDR2 YENEEA. Trimming took 3 bases from V and 2 from J; bases not matched to a gene: 3. The CDR3, as DNA: TGTGCCAGCAGCTTGGAACTAGCGGGAAACACCGGGGAGCTGTTTTTT. Residues: CASSLELAGNTGELFF.

This chain connects TRBV6-8 to TRBJ1-5; D unclear. CDR3 length equals 12 residues. V shed 8 bases and J shed 7 bases, with 12 bases lying between them. The V gene's germline CDR1 is MNHGY and CDR2 SAAAGT. This CDR3 reads CASHARGQPQHF. In DNA, the CDR3 is TGTGCCAGCCATGCCCGGGGACAGCCCCAGCATTTT.

This clone came up a few times. CDR3 nucleotide sequence: TGTGCCGGCTACAGGAACTACAATGAGCAGTTCTTC. It codes for CAGYRNYNEQFF. The gene calls are TRBV30 and TRBJ2-1; a weak D match, TRBD1 (5 bases). In germline, CDR1 is GTSNPN, CDR2 SVGIG (reference sequence). The CDR3 is made up of 12 amino acids. The germline V and J ends were trimmed by 8 bases and 3 bases, with 11 bases remaining between them.

The rearrangement joins TRBV18 to TRBJ1-2, with D uncertain. The V end was cut by 6 bases, the J end by 4 bases, with 12 bases between. This CDR3 is 13 amino acids long. Germline V gives CDR1 KGHSH, CDR2 LQKENI. CDR3 DNA sequence: TGTGCCAGCTCCTCGGGCAGCGGCTATGGCTACACCTTC. Translation: CASSSGSGYGYTF.